A selection of T cell receptor beta chains follows, all from one sample in a study of T cells expressing NK-cell markers. TCRdb processed the 5' RACE reads again and assigns one entry to each CDR3 protein, with no DNA. In all, the sample yields some 140,000 distinct CDR3 sequences. Source material: blood T cells: a sorted CD56 or NKG2C T cell subset, CD4+ or CD8+ T cells, or bulk PBMC T cells (not recorded which). Receptor source: a woman between 45 and 65 years old in good health. Each CDR3 is given with its conserved first and last residue.

v_call	j_call	cdr3_aa
TRBV30	TRBJ2-1	CAWSDLLVANEQFF
TRBV7-9	TRBJ1-5	CASSLGEGVQPQHF
TRBV5-5	TRBJ1-1	CASSVVGGTEAFF
TRBV7-6	TRBJ2-7	CASSLEAGTEPLWEQYF
TRBV12-3/TRBV12-4	TRBJ2-1	CASRNDRVGYNEQFF
TRBV10-3	TRBJ2-1	CAIPGHNYNEQFF
TRBV19	TRBJ2-1	CASSIFGYNEQFF
TRBV6-1	TRBJ1-1	CASSVGGREAFF
TRBV5-1	TRBJ2-1	CASSESGRAYNEQFF
TRBV19	TRBJ1-1	CASSIAPGANEAFF
TRBV18	TRBJ2-6	CASSQPQDSGANVLTF
TRBV3-1	TRBJ2-1	CASSQEREEQFF
TRBV14	TRBJ2-1	CASSPSFDYNEQFF
TRBV4-1	TRBJ2-3	CASSQWVETDTQYF
TRBV11-3	TRBJ2-1	CASSFLGLDEQFF
TRBV5-1	TRBJ2-1	CASSPDRTSGRYNEQFF
TRBV11-2	TRBJ2-7	CASTRGPVGDYEQYF
TRBV14	TRBJ2-2	CASSLVKNTGELFF
TRBV11-2	TRBJ2-1	CASSVGDSRAAYNEQFF
TRBV10-3	TRBJ2-1	CAISDLRDEQFF
TRBV7-9	TRBJ2-5	CASSSQLGTSHSETQYF
TRBV5-1	TRBJ2-1	CASSLGPLYEQFF
TRBV9	TRBJ2-4	CASSVGMGGIQYF
TRBV6-5	TRBJ1-5	CASSLTGAAGQPQHF
TRBV29-1	TRBJ1-2	CSVEAADMRGYTF
TRBV5-1	TRBJ1-1	CASSLGQMNTEAFF
TRBV2	TRBJ1-5	CASSVVGQGHQPQHF
TRBV24-1	TRBJ2-1	CATSDYGDDHYNEQFF
TRBV21-1	TRBJ2-2	CASSKGYGTEEAGELFF
TRBV3-1	TRBJ1-5	CASSQGGAGNQPQHF
TRBV6-5	TRBJ1-1	CASRVAEYLNTEAFF
TRBV5-1	TRBJ2-1	CASSFYSGSYNEQFF
TRBV6-2/TRBV6-3	TRBJ1-1	CASSPRRDERTTEAFF
TRBV11-2	TRBJ2-1	CASSLGTSGPSYNEQFF
TRBV20-1	TRBJ1-2	CSARTAGPDATYGYTF
TRBV7-8	TRBJ1-5	CASSHSMGLEPQHF
TRBV6-5	TRBJ2-1	CASSLRGQDEQFF
TRBV7-3	TRBJ2-3	CASSLLATTTDTQYF
TRBV3-1	TRBJ2-5	CASSQPDTGETQYF
TRBV27	TRBJ2-1	CASSSGREGPYNEQFF
TRBV5-1	TRBJ2-1	CASRLAGSDVYNEQFF
TRBV7-9	TRBJ2-3	CASASSEETDTQYF
TRBV20-1	TRBJ2-1	CSASEGTSGNNEQFF
TRBV20-1	TRBJ2-3	CSARIAGLGTDTQYF
TRBV9	TRBJ2-3	CASSVESGSTDTQYF
TRBV20-1	TRBJ1-5	CSALTRELSNQPQHF
TRBV27	TRBJ2-7	CASSLGYINEQYF
TRBV6-2/TRBV6-3	TRBJ2-7	CASSYSGSLISYEQYF
TRBV6-1	TRBJ1-2	CASSEGQNYGYTF
TRBV27	TRBJ1-2	CASSLGQGAGYTF
TRBV10-3	TRBJ1-2	CAIKGGREGGYTF
TRBV11-2	TRBJ2-7	CASSLGGLAPYEQYF
TRBV27	TRBJ2-1	CASSASDIAGVDEQFF
TRBV29-1	TRBJ2-7	CCVEDPAASSYEQYF